One and the same sample provided the 31 T cell receptor beta chains below, sequenced in a study of beta chain features in type 1 diabetes. The sequenced template was cDNA made from the entire isolated RNA. Repertoires were generated with immunoSEQ multiplex PCR, while TCRdb's copy carries only in-frame clones and drops some. Among roughly 610,000 clones listed, 15% to 17% were seen once. Sample: naive CD4+ T cells from blood. These receptors all come from a man younger than 35 in good health.

This clone appeared a few times. The chain joins TRBV7-2 to TRBJ2-3; D uncertain. Trimming stripped 4 bases from V and 6 bases from J, with 11 bases between. Germline V gene lookup returns CDR1 SGHTA and CDR2 FQGNSA. The CDR3 covers 13 residues. The CDR3 coding sequence is TGTGCCAGCAGCTCAAATCACCGGGATACGCAGTATTTT. This translates into CASSSNHRDTQYF.

The chain carries TRBV28 and TRBJ1-2; D gene ambiguous. This CDR3 has 11 amino acids. Trimming removed 9 bases at V and 5 bases at J, with 10 bases between. From germline, CDR1 is MDHEN and CDR2 SYDVKM. CDR3 nucleotides: TGTGCCAGTAGTGATATGTATGGCTACACCTTC. Amino acids: CASSDMYGYTF.

In DNA form, the CDR3 reads TGTGCCAGCAGCGCAACCGGGACTTTATTTTACGAGCAGTACTTC. It codes for CASSATGTLFYEQYF. V usage is TRBV9 and J usage is TRBJ2-7; D possibly corresponds to TRBD2 (6 bases). Trimming shortened V by 3 bases and J by 4 bases, and 17 bases separated the two germline ends. Germline lookup yields CDR1 SGDLS and CDR2 YYNGEE. There are 15 residues in the CDR3.

This clone was detected only a few times. The sample contains more than one DNA sequence encoding this CDR3. This chain uses TRBV19 with TRBJ2-5; unclear D gene. Germline V gene sequence: CDR1 LNHDA, CDR2 SQIVND (reference sequence). The CDR3 is made up of 11 amino acids. V was cut by 3 bases and J by 3 bases, with 2 bases left in between. Here the CDR3 DNA reads TGTGCCAGTAGTATTGAAGAGACCCAGTACTTC. This translates into CASSIEETQYF. Full variable domain (remainder filled in from reference TRBV19 and TRBJ2-5): DGGITQSPKYLFRKEGQNVTLSCEQNLNHDAMYWYRQDPGQGLRLIYYSQIVNDFQKGDIAEGYSVSREKKESFPLTVTSAQKNPTAFYLCASSIEETQYFGPGTRLLVL.

J is TRBJ2-1 and V is TRBV7-3; 10 bases match TRBD2. Germline CDR1 reads SGHTA; CDR2 reads FQGTGA. This CDR3 is built from 14 residues. Trimming removed 5 bases from V and 7 bases from J; junction bases left unmatched: 5. This CDR3 is CASSPGLARNEQFF. CDR3 bases: TGTGCCAGCAGCCCGGGACTAGCGAGGAATGAGCAGTTCTTC.

This chain joins TRBV4-2 and TRBJ2-7, with D possibly being TRBD1 (5 bases). Looked up from germline, CDR1 is LGHNA and CDR2 is YNFKEQ. The V gene lost 0 bases and the J gene lost 2 bases, with 8 bases spanning the gap. CDR3 size: 14 residues. Written as DNA, the CDR3 is TGTGCCAGCAGCCAAGATCCAGGGCCCTACGAGCAGTACTTC. As protein: CASSQDPGPYEQYF.

This chain joins TRBV2 and TRBJ1-2; 12 bases agree with TRBD1. In germline, CDR1 is SNHLY, CDR2 FYNNEI. This CDR3 is 13 amino acids long. Trimming cost V 6 bases and J 10 bases; bases outside gene matches: 6. CDR3 coding DNA: TGTGCCAGCAGCACCGGGACAGGGGGCGCCTACACCTTC. The encoded protein is CASSTGTGGAYTF.

This clone appeared a few times. The genes are TRBV7-2 and TRBJ1-1, with D tentatively TRBD1 (6 bases). This CDR3 is built from 15 residues. Between the trimmed V and J ends, which lost 2 bases and 5 bases, there was a span of 15 bases. Germline values: CDR1 SGHTA, CDR2 FQGNSA. DNA for the CDR3: TGTGCCAGCAGCTTATTAAGCAGGGGTGGGACTGAAGCTTTCTTT. Translation gives CASSLLSRGGTEAFF.

This clone was counted a few times. The chain has TRBV28 and TRBJ2-7; no definite D call. V was shortened by 8 bases and J by 5 bases, with 10 bases between the two germline ends. Germline loops: CDR1 MDHEN, CDR2 SYDVKM. The CDR3 runs 11 residues. In nucleotides, the CDR3 is TGTGCCAGCTCCCAGGTGGACGAGCAGTACTTC. Residues: CASSQVDEQYF.

This chain joins TRBV7-2 and TRBJ1-6; D ambiguous. Germline values: CDR1 SGHTA, CDR2 FQGNSA. The CDR3 sequence is 16 residues long. V was pared by 2 bases and J by 7 bases, with 15 bases between. CDR3 loop: CASSLTNSLENSPLHF. The CDR3 coding sequence is TGTGCCAGCAGCTTAACCAACTCGCTTGAGAATTCACCCCTCCACTTT.

This clone was seen a handful of times. The chain joins TRBV7-6 to TRBJ2-7; no reliable D call. V lost 3 bases and J 0 bases, leaving 9 bases between the germline ends. Looked up from germline, CDR1 is SGHVS and CDR2 is FNYEAQ. This CDR3 comprises 14 residues. The CDR3 protein is CASSLGRSSYEQYF. In DNA form, the CDR3 reads TGTGCCAGCAGCTTGGGCAGGAGCTCCTACGAGCAGTACTTC.

The V gene is TRBV6-4, the J gene TRBJ2-7; D not certain. Between the trimmed V and J ends, which lost 8 bases and 4 bases, there was a span of 12 bases. Germline-derived CDR1 and CDR2 are MRHNA and SNTAGT. The CDR3 loop spans 12 amino acids. The CDR3 DNA reads TGTGCCAGCCGGTCGGCGGTGTACGAGCAGTACTTC. It translates to CASRSAVYEQYF.

This clone was recorded a few times. The chain has TRBV29-1 and TRBJ2-2, with D uncertain. The CDR3 length is 14 residues. Trimming stripped 4 bases from V and 0 bases from J, with 9 bases between. Germline assignment: CDR1 SQVTM and CDR2 ANQGSEA. In DNA form, the CDR3 reads TGCAGCGTTGGGGTTTTCGCGAACACCGGGGAGCTGTTTTTT. The encoded protein is CSVGVFANTGELFF.

This clone was counted only a few times. Here the CDR3 DNA reads TGTGCCAGCAGCAAAGAACAGGGCCTCGGCTACGAGCAGTACTTC. This codes for CASSKEQGLGYEQYF. This chain joins TRBV21-1 and TRBJ2-7; the table's D call of TRBD1 was not tested on the DNA. TRBV21-1 is marked as a pseudogene. CDR3 length: 15 amino acids.

About this clone: The sample contains more than one DNA sequence encoding this CDR3. V gene TRBV6-6 combines with J gene TRBJ2-5, with unresolved D. The CDR3 is 11 amino acids. V was clipped by 5 bases and J by 1 base, with 2 bases between them. Germline V gene data show CDR1 as MNHNY and CDR2 as SVGAGI (reference sequence). CDR3 sequence (DNA): TGTGCCAGCAGTATCCAAGAGACCCAGTACTTC. This codes for CASSIQETQYF.

This clone was recorded a few times. The chain employs TRBV19 and TRBJ2-7; D is uncertain. Trimming stripped 8 bases from V and 4 bases from J, with 21 bases between. The CDR3 length is 15 residues. Looked up from germline, CDR1 is LNHDA and CDR2 is SQIVND (reference sequence). The CDR3 region has the DNA TGTGCCAGTCCCCGAGGTGGCTTCGACGAGTACGAGCAGTACTTC. It translates to CASPRGGFDEYEQYF.

This sequence joins TRBV5-4 and TRBJ2-5, with 11 bases aligning to TRBD1. V gave up 4 bases and J gave up 1 base; unmatched junction bases: 3. CDR1 is SGHNT, CDR2 YYREEE, per germline (reference sequence). The CDR3 totals 15 residues. The CDR3 nucleotides are TGTGCCAGCAGCATCGGGACAGGGGGCCAAGAGACCCAGTACTTC. Its translation is CASSIGTGGQETQYF.

The CDR3 bases are TGCGCCAGCAGCTTGGGAACCGGGACAGGGATTAATACGCAGTATTTT. Protein product: CASSLGTGTGINTQYF. This chain uses TRBV5-1 with TRBJ2-3, with 9 positions matching TRBD1. Germline V CDR1 and CDR2: SGHRS, YFSETQ. After removal of 0 bases from V and 7 bases from J, the junction contained 9 bases not matched to a gene. The CDR3 length is 16 residues.

This clone was counted between two and nine times. The J gene is TRBJ2-3, the V gene TRBV9; unclear D gene. CDR1 and CDR2 (germline): SGDLS, YYNGEE. The germline V and J ends were trimmed by 0 bases and 10 bases, with 9 bases remaining between them. The CDR3 consists of 12 residues. The DNA of the CDR3 is TGTGCCAGCAGCGTAGAACAGACGGCGCAGTATTTT. Protein: CASSVEQTAQYF.

The CDR3 region has the DNA TGCAGCGTTCTCCGAGTCAGGCCCGGGACAGGGACAGAGACCCAGTACTTC. Its protein product is CSVLRVRPGTGTETQYF. The genes are TRBV29-1 and TRBJ2-5; 9 nucleotides agree with TRBD1. The length of the CDR3 is 17 residues. V dropped 5 bases and J dropped 4; count of bases not matched to a gene: 17. Germline values: CDR1 SQVTM, CDR2 ANQGSEA.

This clone was picked up a small number of times. This chain joins TRBV2 and TRBJ1-1; D unclear. CDR1 is SNHLY, CDR2 FYNNEI, per germline. The CDR3 has 13 amino acids. V was trimmed by 9 bases and J by 0 bases, leaving 11 bases between them. The CDR3 DNA reads as TGTGCCAGGCTGGGTACTATGAACACTGAAGCTTTCTTT. It translates to CARLGTMNTEAFF.

The chain carries TRBV27 and TRBJ2-7, with D maybe TRBD2 (5 bases). The V end lost 7 bases, the J end lost 5 bases, and 21 bases lay between the germline ends. This CDR3 has 15 residues. Germline V gives CDR1 MNHEY, CDR2 SMNVEV (reference sequence). CDR3 residues: CASKGQRAGLDEQYF. For the CDR3, the DNA is TGTGCCAGCAAGGGCCAACGGGCAGGACTTGACGAGCAGTACTTC.

The genes are TRBV25-1 and TRBJ2-4; 8 nucleotides agree with TRBD1. The CDR3 has 14 amino acids. Unmatched junction bases numbered 1, after V lost 4 bases and J lost 2 bases. Germline CDR1 and CDR2: MGHDK and SYGVNS. DNA for the CDR3: TGTGCCAGCAGTGGGGACAGGACCAAAAACATTCAGTACTTC. It specifies CASSGDRTKNIQYF.

This clone turned up a few times. The chain employs TRBV9 and TRBJ1-1, with 8 bases aligning to TRBD1. The CDR3 consists of 15 residues. In germline, CDR1 is SGDLS, CDR2 YYNGEE. V shed 3 bases, J shed 2 bases, and the junction held 6 bases outside the gene matches. Here the CDR3 DNA reads TGTGCCAGCAGCGGACAGGGGACACTAAACACTGAAGCTTTCTTT. It codes for CASSGQGTLNTEAFF. The full variable domain, in which reference TRBV9 and TRBJ1-1 provide the parts outside the CDR3, is DSGVTQTPKHLITATGQRVTLRCSPRSGDLSVYWYQQSLDQGLQFLIQYYNGEERAKGNILERFSAQQFPDLHSELNLSSLELGDSALYFCASSGQGTLNTEAFFGQGTRLTVV.

A few counts support this clone. The chain joins TRBV7-3 to TRBJ2-3, with a tentative D call TRBD2 (6 bases). Trimming removed 0 bases at V and 6 bases at J, with 19 bases between. This CDR3 is built from 17 residues. Germline values: CDR1 SGHTA, CDR2 FQGTGA. CDR3 protein: CASSLTHRRVAADTQYF. In DNA, the CDR3 is TGTGCCAGCAGCTTAACGCACAGGAGGGTAGCGGCGGATACGCAGTATTTT.

This chain connects TRBV7-2 to TRBJ2-7, with unresolved D. Trimming left V 2 bases short and J 3 bases short, with 11 bases between. In germline, CDR1 is SGHTA, CDR2 FQGNSA. The CDR3 runs to 14 residues. CDR3 in DNA: TGTGCCAGCAGCTTATGGGGTACGGGCTACGAGCAGTACTTC. This encodes CASSLWGTGYEQYF.

This clone came up a few times. This chain joins TRBV4-2 and TRBJ2-1, with D perhaps TRBD2 (6 bases). The germline V and J ends were trimmed by 4 bases and 1 base, with 20 bases remaining between them. CDR1 and CDR2 (germline): LGHNA, YNFKEQ. This CDR3 region has 18 residues. CDR3 sequence reads: CASSPAGPKRASYNEQFF. Written as DNA, the CDR3 is TGTGCCAGCAGCCCCGCCGGGCCCAAGCGGGCATCCTACAATGAGCAGTTCTTC.

This rearrangement joins TRBV4-2 to TRBJ1-1; D might be TRBD1 (6 bases). Per germline, CDR1 LGHNA and CDR2 YNFKEQ. Trimming took off 4 bases at V and 2 bases at J, with 11 bases between the two ends. The CDR3 is 14 amino acids. CDR3: CASSLGQRNTEAFF. CDR3 DNA: TGTGCCAGCAGCCTAGGACAGCGTAACACTGAAGCTTTCTTT.

This clone was found once. The J gene is TRBJ2-7, the V gene TRBV5-1, with 9 bases identical to TRBD1. This CDR3 is 15 amino acids long. The ends lost 1 base at V and 2 bases at J; junction bases unmatched: 4. In germline, CDR1 is SGHRS, CDR2 YFSETQ. In DNA form, the CDR3 reads TGCGCCAGCAGCTTGTACGGGACAGGGACCTACGAGCAGTACTTC. Its protein product is CASSLYGTGTYEQYF.

The chain uses TRBV18 and TRBJ2-7; 9 bases are shared with TRBD1. V gave up 6 bases and J gave up 0 bases; unmatched junction bases: 6. The germline V gene encodes CDR1 KGHSH and CDR2 LQKENI. This CDR3 comprises 15 residues. CDR3 residues: CASSSGTGISYEQYF. CDR3 DNA: TGTGCCAGCTCGTCCGGGACAGGGATCTCCTACGAGCAGTACTTC.

V gene TRBV29-1 combines with J gene TRBJ1-2, with TRBD1 as a possible D gene (6 bases). This CDR3 is built from 10 residues. The germline V gene encodes CDR1 SQVTM and CDR2 ANQGSEA. The ends were cut back, 7 bases at V and 14 bases at J, with 17 bases in the middle. Written as DNA, the CDR3 is TGCAGCGCCGGGACGCCCACAGGGACCTTC. It translates to CSAGTPTGTF. The complete variable domain, with remaining parts taken from reference TRBV29-1 and TRBJ1-2, reads SAVISQKPSRDICQRGTSLTIQCQVDSQVTMMFWYRQQPGQSLTLIATANQGSEATYESGFVIDKFPISRPNLTFSTLTVSNMSPEDSSIYLCSAGTPTGTFGSGTRLTVV.